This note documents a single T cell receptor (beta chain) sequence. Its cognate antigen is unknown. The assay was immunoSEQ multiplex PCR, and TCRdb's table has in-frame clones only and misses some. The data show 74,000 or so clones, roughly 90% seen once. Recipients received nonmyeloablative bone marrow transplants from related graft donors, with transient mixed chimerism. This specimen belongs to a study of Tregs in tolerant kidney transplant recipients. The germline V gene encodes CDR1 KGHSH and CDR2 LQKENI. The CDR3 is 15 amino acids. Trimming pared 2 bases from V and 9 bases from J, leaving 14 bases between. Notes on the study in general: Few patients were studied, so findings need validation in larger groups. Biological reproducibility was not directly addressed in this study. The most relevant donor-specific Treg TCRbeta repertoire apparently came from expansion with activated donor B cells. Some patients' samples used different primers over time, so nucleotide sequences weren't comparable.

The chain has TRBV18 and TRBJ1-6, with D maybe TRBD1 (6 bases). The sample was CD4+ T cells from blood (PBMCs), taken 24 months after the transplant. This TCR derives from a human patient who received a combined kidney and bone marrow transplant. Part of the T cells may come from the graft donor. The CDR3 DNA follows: TGTGCCAGCTCACCATCGGGGGGGCGGTTTTCACCCCTCCACTTT. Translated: CASSPSGGRFSPLHF.